This passage covers 11 T cell receptor beta chains from one sample sequenced in a study of blood T cell repertoires in COVID-19. The data were produced by immunoSEQ multiplex PCR, yet TCRdb's version contains in-frame clones alone and is incomplete. The repertoire holds hundreds of thousands of clones, with 86% as singletons. The sequenced sample was PBMCs or T cells enriched from blood (not recorded which). The origin of the receptors is a woman aged 45 to 65 in a cohort exposed to, infected with or recovered from COVID-19 (not recorded which).

The chain carries TRBV5-1 and TRBJ2-5; weak D call: TRBD1 (5 bases). The germline CDR1 and CDR2 sequences are SGHRS and YFSETQ. The V end was cut by 0 bases, the J end by 5 bases, with 14 bases between. The CDR3 runs 15 residues. In DNA, the CDR3 is TGCGCCAGCAGCTTGGGCGGCAGGGAAGGGGAGACCCAGTACTTC. Protein sequence: CASSLGGREGETQYF.

The chain links TRBV11-3 to TRBJ1-5; 8 nucleotides align to TRBD1. There are 20 residues in the CDR3. CDR1 is SGHNT and CDR2 is YENEEA in the germline V gene. Trimming at V came to 6 bases and at J to 0 bases, leaving 19 bases not matched to a gene. This chain's CDR3 is CASRISFGQGSPYSNQPQHF. The CDR3 DNA sequence: TGTGCCAGCAGAATATCCTTCGGACAGGGAAGCCCTTATAGCAATCAGCCCCAGCATTTT.

The rearrangement uses TRBV11-2 and TRBJ1-2, with TRBD1 matching over 8 bases. The germline V gene has CDR1 SGHAT and CDR2 FQNNGV. The trim removed 4 bases at V and 6 bases at J, leaving 7 bases unmatched. The CDR3 spans 14 residues. The CDR3: CASSWGQEADGYTF. As DNA, the CDR3 is TGTGCCAGCAGCTGGGGACAGGAGGCGGATGGCTACACCTTC.

This clone showed up just a few times. V usage is TRBV9 and J usage is TRBJ2-7; D is perhaps TRBD1 (5 bases). Germline CDR1 SGDLS, CDR2 YYNGEE. V dropped 4 bases and J dropped 2 bases, with 16 bases sitting between them. This CDR3 is 15 amino acids long. CDR3 in DNA: TGTGCCAGCAGCCCCCGTCAGGGAACGACCTACGAGCAGTACTTC. Its protein is CASSPRQGTTYEQYF.

V usage is TRBV15 and J usage is TRBJ1-2; a possible D gene is TRBD1 (6 bases). Trimming pared 1 base from V and 5 bases from J, leaving 11 bases between. Germline values: CDR1 LNHNV, CDR2 YYDKDF (reference sequence). This CDR3 is 14 amino acids long. CDR3: CATSRAGTSYGYTF. CDR3 bases: TGTGCCACCAGCAGAGCAGGGACATCGTATGGCTACACCTTC.

V is TRBV4-3 and J is TRBJ2-2; TRBD2 is a possible D gene (5 bases). Germline CDR1 reads LGHNA; CDR2 reads YSLEER. The CDR3 spans 15 residues. V gave up 1 base and J gave up 8 bases, with 14 bases separating them. The CDR3 DNA reads as TGCGCCAGCAGCCAAGGAGCGGCAGGATCAGGGGAGCTGTTTTTT. Residues: CASSQGAAGSGELFF.

This clone was seen only once. The gene calls are TRBV30 and TRBJ2-3; 7 positions agree with TRBD1. CDR1 and CDR2 (germline): GTSNPN, SVGIG (reference sequence). V shed 3 bases, J shed 0 bases, and the junction held 3 bases outside the gene matches. The CDR3 contains 14 residues. CDR3 nucleotides: TGTGCCTGGAGCGGACAGGTTAGCACAGATACGCAGTATTTT. Translated, it gives CAWSGQVSTDTQYF.

The CDR3 DNA is TGTGCCAGCACCCTGGACAGGGGATCCTACGAGCAGTACTTC. It encodes CASTLDRGSYEQYF. The chain carries TRBV7-2 and TRBJ2-7, with 9 bases identical to TRBD1. Germline loops: CDR1 SGHTA, CDR2 FQGNSA. J gave up 1 base and V 7 bases, and 5 bases lay outside the gene matches. There are 14 residues in the CDR3.

The rearrangement uses TRBV9 and TRBJ2-2, with 11 bases aligning to TRBD2. V lost 4 bases, J lost 0 bases, and 8 bases stayed unmatched. CDR1 SGDLS and CDR2 YYNGEE come from the germline V gene. This CDR3 region has 18 residues. The CDR3 loop is CASSLVSSGGTNTGELFF. CDR3 nucleotide sequence: TGTGCCAGCAGCCTCGTTTCTAGCGGGGGGACGAACACCGGGGAGCTGTTTTTT.

The rearrangement links TRBV7-2 to TRBJ2-3, with 9 positions matching TRBD2. V was pared by 5 bases and J by 0 bases, with 9 bases of the junction left unmatched. The germline V gene has CDR1 SGHTA and CDR2 FQGNSA. The CDR3 extends over 17 amino acids. The CDR3 DNA sequence: TGTGCCAGCAGCCCCCTTTGGACTAGCGTGAGCACAGATACGCAGTATTTT. This codes for CASSPLWTSVSTDTQYF. The full variable domain, rest sourced from reference TRBV7-2 and TRBJ2-3, is GAGVSQSPSNKVTEKGKDVELRCDPISGHTALYWYRQSLGQGLEFLIYFQGNSAPDKSGLPSDRFSAERTGGSVSTLTIQRTQQEDSAVYLCASSPLWTSVSTDTQYFGPGTRLTVL.

The chain has TRBV2 and TRBJ1-6; maybe TRBD1 (5 bases). This CDR3 is 15 amino acids long. V was cut by 6 bases and J by 9 bases, with 18 bases left in between. Germline CDR1 reads SNHLY; CDR2 reads FYNNEI. The CDR3 DNA follows: TGTGCCAGCAGCCCCCCCGGGGGACGTGGTTCACCCCTCCACTTT. Encoded protein: CASSPPGGRGSPLHF.